This TCR beta chain was found in a study of radiation and T cells in renal cell carcinoma. In the study overall: Nephrectomy followed 15 Gy stereotactic body radiation by 4 weeks.

On this clone itself: Its antigen remains unknown.

The time point is: baseline pretreatment blood. Treatment specified: 15 Gy SBRT to primary tumor, nephrectomy 4 weeks later. Blood was sampled at baseline, 2 weeks and 4 weeks after SBRT. Assay: immunoSEQ multiplex PCR; the TCRdb copy retains only in-frame clones and omits some. The table lists 150,000 or so clones, about 88% of them singletons, with around 12% in the top ten. The study, taken as a whole, reports: In blood, top tumor clones expanded by 2 weeks, shrinking by 4. Pretreatment tumor biopsies were lacking, so baseline clonotypes are unknown.

Trimming removed 0 bases at V and 2 bases at J, with 7 bases between. CDR3 size: 14 residues. CDR1 and CDR2 from the germline V gene are SGHKS and YYEKEE (reference sequence). The sample here was blood, taken from a patient whose treatment included radiotherapy and nephrectomy. V is TRBV5-5 and J is TRBJ2-3; D uncertain. The origin of this receptor is a woman in her forties or fifties with renal cell carcinoma. The CDR3 sequence: CASSLDGYTDTQYF. The CDR3 DNA is TGTGCCAGCAGCTTGGACGGTTACACAGATACGCAGTATTTT.